Listed here are 30 T cell receptor beta chains from one sample, sequenced in a study of monozygotic twins with inflammatory bowel disease. Reanalyzing the 5' RACE reads, TCRdb keeps one entry per CDR3 protein, without DNA. The ten top clones account for approximately 2.4%, within a sample of over 150,000 distinct CDR3 sequences. Sequencing input: blood. The receptors were sampled from a human donor with ulcerative colitis or Crohn's disease, or a healthy co-twin of an affected twin (not recorded which).

The chain recombines TRBV2 with TRBJ2-7; TCRdb's assignment of TRBD2 cannot be checked, as there is no DNA. Germline loops: CDR1 SNHLY, CDR2 FYNNEI. This CDR3 is built from 14 residues. CDR3 loop: CASSFTSGGDEQYF.

The chain links TRBV7-2 to TRBJ2-7. CDR3 length: 16 residues. The germline gives CDR1 SGHTA, CDR2 FQGNSA. The chain's CDR3 is CASSLAEAGSSYEQYF.

The V gene is TRBV4-2, the J gene TRBJ2-2; TCRdb selects TRBD1, and the lack of DNA leaves this call unchecked. Per germline, CDR1 LGHNA and CDR2 YNFKEQ. There are 18 residues in the CDR3. CDR3 amino acids: CASSQDFFTDRGTGELFF.

The CDR3: CASSLAGFGEKLFF. V and J are TRBV5-1 and TRBJ1-4. Germline CDR1 reads SGHRS; CDR2 reads YFSETQ. This CDR3 contains 14 residues.

CDR3 sequence: CASSPWTSGADNEQFF. The rearrangement links TRBV11-3 to TRBJ2-1; TCRdb names TRBD2, which stays unverified in the absence of DNA. CDR3 length: 16 amino acids. Germline V gene sequence: CDR1 SGHNT, CDR2 YENEEA.

The chain employs TRBV4-1 and TRBJ1-4; TCRdb reports TRBD1, a call that lacks DNA to check it against. This CDR3 comprises 16 residues. CDR1 is MGHRA and CDR2 is YSYEKL in the germline V gene. CDR3 sequence: CASSQGTVPPNEKLFF.

The chain employs TRBV7-9 and TRBJ2-2; TCRdb calls TRBD2, which cannot be checked without DNA. CDR3 size: 17 residues. Per the germline V gene, CDR1 is SEHNR and CDR2 is FQNEAQ (reference sequence). CDR3 residues: CASSLGTSGSQTGELFF.

The V call is TRBV5-1, the J call TRBJ2-7; the TCRdb D gene call, TRBD2, has no DNA to confirm it. This CDR3 is built from 17 residues. Germline values: CDR1 SGHRS, CDR2 YFSETQ. CDR3 region: CASSLRLTGGRNYEQYF.

V is TRBV4-1 and J is TRBJ2-2; TCRdb reports TRBD1, a call that lacks DNA to check it against. Per germline, CDR1 MGHRA and CDR2 YSYEKL. The CDR3 contains 15 residues. The CDR3 protein is CASSPGPPGDGELFF.

This chain joins TRBV6-5 and TRBJ1-6; there is no DNA to check the TCRdb D call of TRBD1. The CDR3 spans 15 residues. Germline V gene lookup returns CDR1 MNHEY and CDR2 SVGAGI. The CDR3 spells CASSYSWPRDSPLHF.

The V and J genes are TRBV5-1 and TRBJ2-6; TCRdb gives TRBD1 as the D gene, but with no DNA this cannot be confirmed. This CDR3 region has 16 residues. CDR1 is SGHRS and CDR2 is YFSETQ in the germline V gene. The CDR3 sequence: CASLPGHFSGANVLTF.

The rearrangement uses TRBV28 and TRBJ2-7; there is no DNA to check the TCRdb D call of TRBD1. The CDR3 contains 15 residues. Per germline, CDR1 MDHEN and CDR2 SYDVKM. The CDR3 loop reads CASSHTLGHPYEQYF. The variable domain in full, with the rest retrieved from reference TRBV28 and TRBJ2-7, is DVKVTQSSRYLVKRTGEKVFLECVQDMDHENMFWYRQDPGLGLRLIYFSYDVKMKEKGDIPEGYSVSREKKERFSLILESASTNQTSMYLCASSHTLGHPYEQYFGPGTRLTVT.

The genes are TRBV19 and TRBJ1-5; without DNA, the TCRdb call of TRBD1 cannot be checked. Per the germline V gene, CDR1 is LNHDA and CDR2 is SQIVND (reference sequence). CDR3 length equals 15 residues. CDR3 sequence reads: CASTPLGGSNQPQHF.

The chain joins TRBV20-1 to TRBJ2-3; the D gene TCRdb calls, TRBD1, cannot be checked with no DNA. CDR3 length equals 15 residues. CDR1 is DFQATT and CDR2 is SNEGSKA in the germline V gene (reference sequence). This chain's CDR3 is CSAPPLTESTDTQYF.

The V call is TRBV15, the J call TRBJ2-3. The CDR3 is 15 amino acids. The V gene's germline CDR1 is LNHNV and CDR2 YYDKDF (reference sequence). Here the CDR3 reads CATSATLGLRNTQYF.

The rearrangement uses TRBV30 and TRBJ1-5; TCRdb's D call, TRBD1, is unchecked because there is no DNA. CDR1 is GTSNPN and CDR2 is SVGIG in the germline V gene (reference sequence). The CDR3 contains 12 residues. The CDR3 spells CAWSLGDQPQHF.

This chain connects TRBV20-1 to TRBJ1-5; the D call of TRBD1 rests on TCRdb alone, since no DNA is present to check it. In germline, CDR1 is DFQATT, CDR2 SNEGSKA (reference sequence). The CDR3 spans 15 residues. The CDR3 spells CSATRENRGNQPQHF.

The chain links TRBV6-1 to TRBJ2-1. This CDR3 is 15 amino acids long. CDR1 is MNHNS and CDR2 is SASEGT in the germline V gene. The CDR3 region is CASSLRRQDYNEQFF.

This chain connects TRBV4-3 to TRBJ2-1. Germline V CDR1 and CDR2: LGHNA, YSLEER. The length of the CDR3 is 14 residues. The CDR3 loop reads CASSQDMEKLEQFF.

V is TRBV12-3 or TRBV12-4 and J is TRBJ1-1; TCRdb lists TRBD1, though no DNA is available to test this call. The CDR3 runs 14 residues. The CDR3 loop is CASSFRGGSPEAFF.

The rearrangement joins TRBV4-3 to TRBJ2-3; TCRdb's D gene call, TRBD2, goes unchecked for lack of DNA. Germline CDR1 LGHNA, CDR2 YSLEER. The CDR3 consists of 17 residues. CDR3 protein: CASSQGRFAGATDTQYF.

The rearrangement links TRBV20-1 to TRBJ2-5; TCRdb proposes TRBD2, but this gene call is untestable without DNA. There are 13 residues in the CDR3. Germline lookup yields CDR1 DFQATT and CDR2 SNEGSKA (reference sequence). CDR3 residues: CSIREGAMGTQYF.

The V gene is TRBV11-1, the J gene TRBJ2-1; the D call from TCRdb, TRBD2, cannot be confirmed without DNA. This CDR3 comprises 15 residues. Germline V gives CDR1 SGHAT, CDR2 FQDESV (reference sequence). CDR3 in amino acids: CASSLETSGRNEQFF.

The J gene is TRBJ2-3, the V gene TRBV4-3; the D call of TRBD2 rests on TCRdb alone, since no DNA is present to check it. Germline CDR1 is LGHNA and CDR2 is YSLEER. The CDR3 runs to 15 residues. The CDR3 region is CASSPSGGGIDTQYF.

This chain joins TRBV20-1 and TRBJ2-5; TCRdb picks TRBD2, but there is no DNA to check that call. Germline V gives CDR1 DFQATT, CDR2 SNEGSKA (reference sequence). CDR3 size: 15 residues. The chain's CDR3 is CSAKFPSGRLKTQYF.

The V gene is TRBV11-2, the J gene TRBJ2-1; the D call of TRBD2 rests on TCRdb alone, since no DNA is present to check it. Germline V gives CDR1 SGHAT, CDR2 FQNNGV. The CDR3 is 18 amino acids. The CDR3 loop reads CASKLSGTSGRALNEQFF.

This sequence joins TRBV5-1 and TRBJ1-4. CDR1 and CDR2 from the germline V gene are SGHRS and YFSETQ. This CDR3 is 16 amino acids long. CDR3: CASSLKATGTNEKLFF.

J is TRBJ2-1 and V is TRBV7-6; TCRdb lists TRBD2, though no DNA is available to test this call. Germline values: CDR1 SGHVS, CDR2 FNYEAQ. CDR3 length equals 17 residues. The CDR3 region is CASSPGIAGGLDNEQFF.

The rearrangement uses TRBV7-6 and TRBJ1-3; the D gene TCRdb calls, TRBD1, cannot be checked with no DNA. This CDR3 has 13 amino acids. Germline CDR1 SGHVS, CDR2 FNYEAQ. The CDR3 protein is CASSQGLGNTIYF.

The rearrangement links TRBV27 to TRBJ2-1; TCRdb reports TRBD2, a call that lacks DNA to check it against. This CDR3 comprises 14 residues. The germline gives CDR1 MNHEY, CDR2 SMNVEV (reference sequence). CDR3 residues: CASGFDRAQGEQFF.